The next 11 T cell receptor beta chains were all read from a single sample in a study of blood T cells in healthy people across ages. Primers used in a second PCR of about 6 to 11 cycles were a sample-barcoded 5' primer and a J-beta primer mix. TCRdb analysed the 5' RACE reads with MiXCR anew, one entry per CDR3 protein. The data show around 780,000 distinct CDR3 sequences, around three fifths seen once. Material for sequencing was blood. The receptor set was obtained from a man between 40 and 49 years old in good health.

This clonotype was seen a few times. CDR3 in DNA: TGTGCCAGCAGCTTGGCGTATCCGAACACTGAAGCTTTCTTT. This codes for CASSLAYPNTEAFF. The chain uses TRBV5-5 and TRBJ1-1, with D unresolved. Looked up from germline, CDR1 is SGHKS and CDR2 is YYEKEE (reference sequence). V lost 0 bases, J lost 1 base, and 7 bases lay in between. This CDR3 has 14 amino acids.

The chain's CDR3 is CSASLSGGTYNEQFF. In DNA form, the CDR3 reads TGCAGTGCTAGCCTTAGCGGGGGGACATACAATGAGCAGTTCTTC. V is TRBV20-1 and J is TRBJ2-1; 10 bases align to TRBD2. The germline V gene has CDR1 DFQATT and CDR2 SNEGSKA (reference sequence). V dropped 3 bases and J dropped 4; count of bases not matched to a gene: 6. There are 15 residues in the CDR3.

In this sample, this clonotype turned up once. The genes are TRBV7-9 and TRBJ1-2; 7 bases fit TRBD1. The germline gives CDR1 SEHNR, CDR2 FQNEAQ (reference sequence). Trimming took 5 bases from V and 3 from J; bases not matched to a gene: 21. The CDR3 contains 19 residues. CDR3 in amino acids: CASSPPLLTGLGTDYGYTF. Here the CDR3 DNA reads TGTGCCAGCAGCCCCCCCTTACTGACAGGGCTGGGGACGGACTATGGCTACACCTTC.

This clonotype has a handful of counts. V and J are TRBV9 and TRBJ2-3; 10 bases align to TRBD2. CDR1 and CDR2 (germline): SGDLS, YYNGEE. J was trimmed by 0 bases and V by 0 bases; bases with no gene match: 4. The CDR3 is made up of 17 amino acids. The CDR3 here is CASSVEPSGGSTDTQYF. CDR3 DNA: TGTGCCAGCAGCGTAGAGCCTAGCGGGGGTAGCACAGATACGCAGTATTTT.

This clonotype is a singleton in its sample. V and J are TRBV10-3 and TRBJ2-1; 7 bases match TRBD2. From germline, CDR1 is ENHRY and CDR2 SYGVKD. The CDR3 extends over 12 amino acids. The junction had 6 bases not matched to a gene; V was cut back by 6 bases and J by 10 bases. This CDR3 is CAISRLAEEQFF. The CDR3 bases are TGTGCCATCAGCCGACTAGCCGAGGAGCAGTTCTTC.

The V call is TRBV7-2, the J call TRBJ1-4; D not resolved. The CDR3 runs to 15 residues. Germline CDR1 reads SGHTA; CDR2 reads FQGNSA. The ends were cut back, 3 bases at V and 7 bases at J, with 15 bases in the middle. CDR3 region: CASSFVYPLGEKLFF. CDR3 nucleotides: TGTGCCAGCAGCTTTGTATACCCCTTGGGTGAAAAACTGTTTTTT.

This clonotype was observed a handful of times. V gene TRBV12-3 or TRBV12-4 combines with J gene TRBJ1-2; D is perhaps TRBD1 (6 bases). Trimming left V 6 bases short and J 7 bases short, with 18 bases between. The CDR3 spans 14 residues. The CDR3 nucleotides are TGTGCCAGCAGGGTCGGGACAATCAACGCTGGCTACACCTTC. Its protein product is CASRVGTINAGYTF.

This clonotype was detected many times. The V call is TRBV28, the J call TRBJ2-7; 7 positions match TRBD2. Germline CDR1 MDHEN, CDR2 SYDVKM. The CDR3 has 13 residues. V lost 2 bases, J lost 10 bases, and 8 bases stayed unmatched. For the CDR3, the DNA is TGTGCCAGCAGTTTAAGGCGGTCTAGCGGTCAGTACTTC. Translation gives CASSLRRSSGQYF.

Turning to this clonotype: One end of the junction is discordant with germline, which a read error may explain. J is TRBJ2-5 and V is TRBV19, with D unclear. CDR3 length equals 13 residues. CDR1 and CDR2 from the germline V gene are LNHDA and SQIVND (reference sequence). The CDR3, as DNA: TGTACCAGTAGCTGGTCACGTTACAATGAGCAGTACTTC. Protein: CTSSWSRYNEQYF. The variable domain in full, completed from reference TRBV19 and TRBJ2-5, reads DGGITQSPKYLFRKEGQNVTLSCEQNLNHDAMYWYRQDPGQGLRLIYYSQIVNDFQKGDIAEGYSVSREKKESFPLTVTSAQKNPTAFYLCTSSWSRYNEQYFGPGTRLLVL.

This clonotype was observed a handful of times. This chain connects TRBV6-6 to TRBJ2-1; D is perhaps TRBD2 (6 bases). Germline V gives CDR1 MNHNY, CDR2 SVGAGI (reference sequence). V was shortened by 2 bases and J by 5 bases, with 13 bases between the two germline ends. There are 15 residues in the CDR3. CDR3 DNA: TGTGCCAGCAGTTACGGGCGGGAACCCAACAATGAGCAGTTCTTC. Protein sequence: CASSYGREPNNEQFF.

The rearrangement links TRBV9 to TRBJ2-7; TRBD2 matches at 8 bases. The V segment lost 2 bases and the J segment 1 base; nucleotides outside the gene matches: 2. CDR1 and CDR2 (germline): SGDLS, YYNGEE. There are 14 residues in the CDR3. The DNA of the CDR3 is TGTGCCAGCAGCGTTCTAGCGGGTTCCTACGAGCAGTACTTC. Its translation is CASSVLAGSYEQYF.